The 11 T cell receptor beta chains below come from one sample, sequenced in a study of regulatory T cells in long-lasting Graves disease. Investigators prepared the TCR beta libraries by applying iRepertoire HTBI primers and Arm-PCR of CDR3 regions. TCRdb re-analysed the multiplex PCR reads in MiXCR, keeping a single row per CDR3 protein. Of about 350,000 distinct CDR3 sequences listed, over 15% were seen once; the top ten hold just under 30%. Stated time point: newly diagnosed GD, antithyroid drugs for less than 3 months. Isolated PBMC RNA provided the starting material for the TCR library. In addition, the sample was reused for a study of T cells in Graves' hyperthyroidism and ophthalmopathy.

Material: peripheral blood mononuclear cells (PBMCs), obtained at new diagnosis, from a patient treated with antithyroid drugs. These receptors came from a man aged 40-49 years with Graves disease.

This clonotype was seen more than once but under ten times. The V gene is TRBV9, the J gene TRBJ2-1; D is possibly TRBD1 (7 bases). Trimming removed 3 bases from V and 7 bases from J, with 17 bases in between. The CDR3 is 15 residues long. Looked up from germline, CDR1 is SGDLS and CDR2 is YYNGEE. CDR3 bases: TGTGCCAGCAGCGCCTCAGGGGGGTGGCGGAATGAGCAGTTCTTC. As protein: CASSASGGWRNEQFF.

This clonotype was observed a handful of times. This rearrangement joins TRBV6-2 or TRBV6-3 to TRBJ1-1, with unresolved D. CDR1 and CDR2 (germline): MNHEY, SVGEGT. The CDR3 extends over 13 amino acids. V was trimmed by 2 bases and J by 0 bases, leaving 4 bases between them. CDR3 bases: TGTGCCAGCAGTTACCTCATGAACACTGAAGCTTTCTTT. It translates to CASSYLMNTEAFF.

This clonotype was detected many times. The CDR3 region is CASHPGAVDTGELFF. The CDR3, as DNA: TGTGCCAGCCATCCCGGGGCTGTCGACACCGGGGAGCTGTTTTTT. The V call is TRBV5-5, the J call TRBJ2-2, with D perhaps being TRBD1 or TRBD2 (5 bases each). The ends were cut back, 7 bases at V and 3 bases at J, with 16 bases in the middle. Germline V CDR1 and CDR2: SGHKS, YYEKEE (reference sequence). This CDR3 region has 15 residues. Full variable domain (missing parts from reference TRBV5-5 and TRBJ2-2): DAGVTQSPTHLIKTRGQQVTLRCSPISGHKSVSWYQQVLGQGPQFIFQYYEKEERGRGNFPDRFSARQFPNYSSELNVNALLLGDSALYLCASHPGAVDTGELFFGEGSRLTVL.

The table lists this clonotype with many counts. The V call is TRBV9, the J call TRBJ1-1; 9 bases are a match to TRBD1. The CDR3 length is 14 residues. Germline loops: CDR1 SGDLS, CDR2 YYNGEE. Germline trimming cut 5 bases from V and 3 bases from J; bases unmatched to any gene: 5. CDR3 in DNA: TGTGCCAGCAGGGCACAGGGGGCCCACACTGAAGCTTTCTTT. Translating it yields CASRAQGAHTEAFF.

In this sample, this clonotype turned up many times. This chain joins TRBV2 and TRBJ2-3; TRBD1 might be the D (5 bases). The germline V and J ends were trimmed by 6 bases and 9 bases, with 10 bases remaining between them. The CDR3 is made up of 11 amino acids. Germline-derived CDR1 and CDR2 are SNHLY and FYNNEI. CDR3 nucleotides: TGTGCCAGCAGGTCAGGGATCACGCAGTATTTT. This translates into CASRSGITQYF.

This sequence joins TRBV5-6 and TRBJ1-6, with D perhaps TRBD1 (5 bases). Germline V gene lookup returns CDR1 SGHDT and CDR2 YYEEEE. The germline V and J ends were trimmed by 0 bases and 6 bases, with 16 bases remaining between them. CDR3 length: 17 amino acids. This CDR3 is CASSLGVSGTANSPLHF. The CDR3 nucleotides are TGTGCCAGCAGCTTGGGGGTTTCCGGGACGGCTAATTCACCCCTCCACTTT.

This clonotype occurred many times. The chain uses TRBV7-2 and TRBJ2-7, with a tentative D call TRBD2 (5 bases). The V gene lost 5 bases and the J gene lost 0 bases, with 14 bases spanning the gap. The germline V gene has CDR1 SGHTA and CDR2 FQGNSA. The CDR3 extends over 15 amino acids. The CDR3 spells CASSLRPSSSYEQYF. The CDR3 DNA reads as TGTGCCAGCAGCCTAAGGCCTAGCAGCTCCTACGAGCAGTACTTC.

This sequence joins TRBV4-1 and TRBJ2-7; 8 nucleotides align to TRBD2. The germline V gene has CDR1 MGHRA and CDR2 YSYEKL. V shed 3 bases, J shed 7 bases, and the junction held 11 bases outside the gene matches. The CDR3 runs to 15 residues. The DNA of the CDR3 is TGCGCCAGCAGCCACACTAGCGGTCCTTACGGGGAGCAGTACTTC. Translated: CASSHTSGPYGEQYF.

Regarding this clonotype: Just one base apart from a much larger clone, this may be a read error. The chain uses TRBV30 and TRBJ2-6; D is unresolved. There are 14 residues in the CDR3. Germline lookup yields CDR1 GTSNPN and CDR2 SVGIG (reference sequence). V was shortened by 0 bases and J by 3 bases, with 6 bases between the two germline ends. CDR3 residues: CAWSVPLGANVLTF. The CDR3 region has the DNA TGTGCCTGGAGTGTGCCTCTTGGGGCCAACGTCCTGACTTTC.

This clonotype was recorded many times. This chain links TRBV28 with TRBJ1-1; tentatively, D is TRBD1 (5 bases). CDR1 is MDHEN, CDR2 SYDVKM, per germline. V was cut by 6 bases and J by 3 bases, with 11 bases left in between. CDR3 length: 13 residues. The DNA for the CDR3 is TGTGCCAGCAGCTCTGGGACGGACACTGAAGCTTTCTTT. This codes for CASSSGTDTEAFF.

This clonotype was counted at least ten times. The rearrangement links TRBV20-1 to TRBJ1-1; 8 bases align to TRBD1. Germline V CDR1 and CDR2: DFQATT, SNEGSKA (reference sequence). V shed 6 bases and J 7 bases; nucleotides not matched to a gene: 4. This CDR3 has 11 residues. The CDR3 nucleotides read TGCAGTGCCACCGGGACAGGTGAAGCTTTCTTT. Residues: CSATGTGEAFF.